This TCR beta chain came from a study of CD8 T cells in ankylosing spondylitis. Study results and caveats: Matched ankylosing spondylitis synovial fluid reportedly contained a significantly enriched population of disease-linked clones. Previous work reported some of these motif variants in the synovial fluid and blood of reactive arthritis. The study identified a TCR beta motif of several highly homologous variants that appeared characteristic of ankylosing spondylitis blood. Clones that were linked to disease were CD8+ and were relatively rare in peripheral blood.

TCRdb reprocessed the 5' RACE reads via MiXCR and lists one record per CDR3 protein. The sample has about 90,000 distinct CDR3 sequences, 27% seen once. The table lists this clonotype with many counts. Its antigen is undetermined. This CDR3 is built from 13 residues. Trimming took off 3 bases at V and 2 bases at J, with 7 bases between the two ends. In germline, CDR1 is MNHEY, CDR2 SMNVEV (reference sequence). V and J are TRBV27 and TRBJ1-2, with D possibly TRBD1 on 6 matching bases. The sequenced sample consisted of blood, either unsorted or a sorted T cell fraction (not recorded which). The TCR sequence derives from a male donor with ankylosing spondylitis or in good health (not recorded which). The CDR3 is CASSFQGNYGYTF. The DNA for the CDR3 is TGTGCCAGCAGTTTCCAGGGGAACTATGGCTACACCTTC.